The 2 T cell receptor beta chains listed next were all sequenced from one sample in a study of T cell repertoires in cytomegalovirus infection. TCRdb independently ran MiXCR on the reads; one entry per CDR3 protein. The repertoire has some 920,000 distinct CDR3 sequences, about 33% of them found once; the top ten carry 13%. Their specific antigens are unknown. The source was cultured CD8+ T cells from PBMCs, collected from culture after CMV antigen stimulation. The source is a human donor in good health (CMV status not recorded). Some clones in this sample may be carry-over from other donors' samples.

The V and J genes are TRBV6-2 or TRBV6-3 and TRBJ2-7; 11 bases line up with TRBD1. V lost 2 bases, J lost 3 bases, and 18 bases stayed unmatched. The CDR3 runs 20 residues. The germline gives CDR1 MNHEY, CDR2 SVGEGT. In DNA, the CDR3 is TGTGCCAGCAGTTACGGACAGGGGGCAGCTCCGAGGGGCTACGGCTACGAGCAGTACGTC. Amino acids: CASSYGQGAAPRGYGYEQYV.

This clonotype was counted between two and nine times. The chain carries TRBV27 and TRBJ2-3; 8 positions agree with TRBD1. Losses at the gene ends were 2 bases for V and 1 base for J; bases not matched to a gene: 8. The CDR3 has 17 amino acids. Germline CDR1 MNHEY, CDR2 SMNVEV (reference sequence). The CDR3: CASSLQPGGWRTDTQYF. The CDR3 DNA reads TGTGCCAGCAGTTTACAGCCAGGGGGCTGGCGCACAGATACGCAGTATTTT.